These 25 T cell receptor beta chains came from one sample sequenced in a study of Graves' ophthalmopathy and Graves' hyperthyroidism. Amplified TCR beta CDR3 regions were obtained using RNA transcripts as template. An opening RT-PCR round employed HTBI primers and preceded a second-round multiplex PCR. In TCRdb, the multiplex PCR reads were re-called with MiXCR into one record per CDR3 protein. The repertoire consists of about 230,000 distinct CDR3 sequences, with about 47% occurring once and the leading ten covering about half. The specimen was peripheral blood. The receptors were gathered from an adult man with Graves' ophthalmopathy.

There are a few counts of this clonotype. The chain couples TRBV19 to TRBJ2-5, with no clear D. Germline CDR1 and CDR2: LNHDA and SQIVND (reference sequence). The CDR3 is made up of 14 amino acids. Trimming took 3 bases from V and 5 from J, leaving 13 bases between them. The CDR3 nucleotides are TGTGCCAGTAGTATGACGGTGGCCGGGGAGACCCAGTACTTC. Protein sequence: CASSMTVAGETQYF.

The chain employs TRBV2 and TRBJ2-7; D is unresolved. Germline assignment: CDR1 SNHLY and CDR2 FYNNEI. The CDR3 is made up of 15 amino acids. With 10 bases removed from V and 5 bases from J, the gap between germline ends came to 24 bases. The CDR3, as DNA: TGTGCCACCCTGCCGACCTCAAGCTTTGCGGACGAGCAGTACTTC. This translates into CATLPTSSFADEQYF.

This clonotype appeared a few times. V usage is TRBV7-6 and J usage is TRBJ1-5; D might be TRBD1 (5 bases). Germline CDR1 is SGHVS and CDR2 is FNYEAQ. This CDR3 is 15 amino acids long. Trimming cost V 1 base and J 4 bases, with 11 bases left between them. For the CDR3, the DNA is TGTGCCAGCAGCTTAGTCTCAGGGACTAATCAGCCCCAGCATTTT. The encoded protein is CASSLVSGTNQPQHF.

J is TRBJ1-5 and V is TRBV4-1; no definite D call. CDR3 size: 16 residues. The V end was cut by 0 bases, the J end by 3 bases, with 12 bases between. CDR1 and CDR2 (germline): MGHRA, YSYEKL. The CDR3 DNA is TGCGCCAGCAGCCAAGATCAATCGGGGAACAATCAGCCCCAGCATTTT. Its translation is CASSQDQSGNNQPQHF.

The chain is built from TRBV12-3 or TRBV12-4 and TRBJ1-6; TRBD1 agrees at 7 bases. CDR3 length: 14 amino acids. The junction had 5 bases not matched to a gene; V was cut back by 2 bases and J by 10 bases. The CDR3 loop is CASSLRGQGSPLHF. CDR3 nucleotides: TGTGCCAGCAGTTTAAGGGGGCAGGGGTCACCCCTCCACTTT.

This clonotype appeared once. One junction end disagrees with the germline gene, perhaps due to a read error. The chain carries TRBV10-3 and TRBJ2-7; 9 bases map to TRBD1. The length of the CDR3 is 15 residues. CDR1 and CDR2 (germline): ENHRY, SYGVKD. The CDR3 here is CASSPEGQGFYEQYF. CDR3 bases: TGTGCCAGCAGTCCCGAGGGACAGGGCTTCTACGAGCAGTACTTC.

This chain uses TRBV5-4 with TRBJ2-5, with D perhaps matching TRBD1 (6 bases). In germline, CDR1 is SGHNT, CDR2 YYREEE (reference sequence). The germline V and J ends were trimmed by 6 bases and 2 bases, with 14 bases remaining between them. The CDR3 extends over 14 amino acids. CDR3 region: CASTSPGQQETQYF. CDR3 nucleotide sequence: TGTGCCAGCACCTCCCCGGGACAACAAGAGACCCAGTACTTC.

This clonotype was detected ten times or more. The rearrangement links TRBV6-6 to TRBJ2-2; 8 bases align to TRBD1. This CDR3 region has 14 residues. Trimming removed 5 bases from V and 5 bases from J; junction bases left unmatched: 4. Per the germline V gene, CDR1 is MNHNY and CDR2 is SVGAGI (reference sequence). As DNA, the CDR3 is TGTGCCAGCAGTCGGACAGGGATGACCGGGGAGCTGTTTTTT. Translation: CASSRTGMTGELFF.

The gene calls are TRBV20-1 and TRBJ2-7; D perhaps matches TRBD2 (5 bases). Germline V lookup: CDR1 DFQATT, CDR2 SNEGSKA (reference sequence). The V end was cut by 1 base, the J end by 3 bases, with 10 bases between. The CDR3 loop spans 13 amino acids. The CDR3 sequence is CSARGEGRYEQYF. The CDR3, as DNA: TGCAGTGCTAGAGGAGAGGGTCGCTACGAGCAGTACTTC.

The chain recombines TRBV27 with TRBJ2-7; D gene ambiguous. This CDR3 comprises 13 residues. Germline CDR1 MNHEY, CDR2 SMNVEV (reference sequence). V was shortened by 4 bases and J by 2 bases, with 9 bases between the two germline ends. CDR3 coding DNA: TGTGCCAGCAGTTCCAGGTTTCCCTACGAGCAGTACTTC. As protein: CASSSRFPYEQYF.

The V call is TRBV7-6, the J call TRBJ2-7, with D perhaps matching TRBD1 (5 bases). The CDR3 loop spans 16 amino acids. Germline V gene lookup returns CDR1 SGHVS and CDR2 FNYEAQ. The V gene lost 4 bases and the J gene lost 2 bases, with 18 bases spanning the gap. The chain's CDR3 is CASSSPAGIPPYEQYF. CDR3 nucleotide sequence: TGTGCCAGCAGCTCGCCCGCAGGGATCCCCCCCTACGAGCAGTACTTC.

This clonotype was counted only a few times. This chain uses TRBV7-8 with TRBJ1-1, with D maybe TRBD1 (6 bases). Germline values: CDR1 SGHVS, CDR2 FQNEAQ. The CDR3 runs 14 residues. The V gene lost 1 base and the J gene lost 6 bases, with 12 bases spanning the gap. DNA for the CDR3: TGTGCCAGCAGCTTAGTGGTGACAGGCTCTGAAGCTTTCTTT. Translation: CASSLVVTGSEAFF.

This clonotype was counted between two and nine times. The chain is built from TRBV19 and TRBJ1-1; 7 bases align to TRBD1. Germline CDR1 LNHDA, CDR2 SQIVND (reference sequence). The J segment lost 1 base and the V segment lost 4 bases, leaving 9 bases of the junction unmatched. CDR3 length equals 16 residues. CDR3 sequence reads: CASSTPQDRTNTEAFF. The DNA of the CDR3 is TGTGCCAGTAGTACGCCGCAGGACAGGACGAACACTGAAGCTTTCTTT.

In its sample, this clonotype was seen many times. The rearrangement joins TRBV29-1 to TRBJ2-7, with D maybe TRBD2 (6 bases). Germline CDR1 SQVTM, CDR2 ANQGSEA. The CDR3 is 12 amino acids. The ends were cut back, 6 bases at V and 5 bases at J, with 14 bases in the middle. CDR3 protein: CSVEGVSHEQYF. The CDR3 bases are TGCAGCGTGGAGGGCGTTAGCCACGAGCAGTACTTC.

V is TRBV2 and J is TRBJ1-6; D is unclear. CDR3 length: 12 residues. Germline V gene data show CDR1 as SNHLY and CDR2 as FYNNEI. Deletions cut 6 bases from V and 8 bases from J, with 8 bases between. The CDR3 nucleotides are TGTGCCAGCAGAGTGACCGATTCACCCCTCCACTTT. It encodes CASRVTDSPLHF.

The chain carries TRBV7-2 and TRBJ1-1, with a possible D match to TRBD1 (5 bases). Germline loops: CDR1 SGHTA, CDR2 FQGNSA. V was cut by 6 bases and J by 6 bases, with 17 bases left in between. The CDR3 is made up of 14 amino acids. The CDR3 region has the DNA TGTGCCAGCAGTTACCGGGGGGGGAGCGCTGAAGCTTTCTTT. This gives the protein CASSYRGGSAEAFF. The full variable domain, completed using reference TRBV7-2 and TRBJ1-1, is GAGVSQSPSNKVTEKGKDVELRCDPISGHTALYWYRQSLGQGLEFLIYFQGNSAPDKSGLPSDRFSAERTGGSVSTLTIQRTQQEDSAVYLCASSYRGGSAEAFFGQGTRLTVV.

This clonotype was seen a handful of times. The V gene is TRBV20-1, the J gene TRBJ2-2; a weak D match, TRBD1 (6 bases). Per germline, CDR1 DFQATT and CDR2 SNEGSKA (reference sequence). The CDR3 runs 14 residues. V was pared by 4 bases and J by 4 bases, with 13 bases between. The CDR3 nucleotides are TGCAGTGCTACCACTACAGGGACCACCGGGGAGCTGTTTTTT. Translation gives CSATTTGTTGELFF.

There are many counts of this clonotype. This chain uses TRBV10-3 with TRBJ2-7, with a possible D match to TRBD2 (5 bases). Trimming removed 7 bases at V and 3 bases at J, with 13 bases between. This CDR3 has 13 amino acids. The germline gives CDR1 ENHRY, CDR2 SYGVKD. The CDR3 bases are TGTGCCATCAAAGGACGGACTGACTACGAGCAGTACTTC. Amino acids: CAIKGRTDYEQYF.

The chain couples TRBV12-3 or TRBV12-4 to TRBJ2-5, with 9 bases fitting TRBD2. V lost 3 bases and J lost 5; bases outside the gene matches: 7. The CDR3 runs 15 residues. Here the CDR3 DNA reads TGTGCCAGCAGTTTGGCTAGCGGGGTTTGGGAGACCCAGTACTTC. It encodes CASSLASGVWETQYF.

The chain joins TRBV2 to TRBJ1-5; 10 bases map to TRBD1. CDR1 SNHLY and CDR2 FYNNEI come from the germline V gene. The CDR3 consists of 17 residues. V was clipped by 1 base and J by 3 bases; unmatched bases: 6. CDR3 coding DNA: TGTGCCAGCAGTGAAGAGGGACAGGGGCGTTACAATCAGCCCCAGCATTTT. Translating gives CASSEEGQGRYNQPQHF.

This clonotype was picked up one time. The chain is built from TRBV7-2 and TRBJ1-3, with TRBD1 as a possible D gene (5 bases). The germline V and J ends were trimmed by 5 bases and 6 bases, with 14 bases remaining between them. Germline CDR1 reads SGHTA; CDR2 reads FQGNSA. This CDR3 spans 14 amino acids. CDR3 bases: TGTGCCAGCAGCCGCCAGGGTTCAGTAAACACCATATATTTT. Its protein is CASSRQGSVNTIYF.

This clonotype appeared a single time. Mismatch with germline at one junction end may stem from a read error. This chain connects TRBV19 to TRBJ1-2, with 7 bases matching TRBD1. The CDR3 contains 14 residues. CDR1 is LNHDA and CDR2 is SQIVND in the germline V gene (reference sequence). This CDR3 reads CAGSLTGVYYGYTF. DNA of the CDR3: TGTGCCGGTAGTCTTACAGGGGTATACTATGGCTACACCTTC.

The J gene is TRBJ1-5, the V gene TRBV7-8, with TRBD1 as a possible D gene (6 bases). CDR1 is SGHVS, CDR2 FQNEAQ, per germline. V lost 1 base and J lost 7, with 14 bases in between. The CDR3 has 15 amino acids. CDR3 sequence reads: CASSLVRGGGQPQHF. The CDR3 DNA is TGTGCCAGCAGCTTAGTACGGGGGGGCGGACAGCCCCAGCATTTT.

There are a few counts of this clonotype. This chain links TRBV6-1 with TRBJ1-1; D unresolved. Looked up from germline, CDR1 is MNHNS and CDR2 is SASEGT. V gave up 6 bases and J gave up 3 bases, with 17 bases separating them. The CDR3 contains 15 residues. CDR3: CASRENTAWDTEAFF. CDR3 nucleotide sequence: TGTGCCAGCAGAGAAAATACGGCCTGGGACACTGAAGCTTTCTTT.

For this clonotype: This sequence may be a read error, since a much larger clone differs from it by one base. Because the CDR3 is missing its conserved closing phenylalanine or tryptophan, this is likely a read error. The V gene is TRBV7-9, the J gene TRBJ1-1, with 7 nucleotides matching TRBD1. Germline V gene lookup returns CDR1 SEHNR and CDR2 FQNEAQ (reference sequence). The CDR3 is 13 residues long. V gave up 5 bases and J gave up 5 bases; unmatched junction bases: 5. The CDR3 bases are TGTGCCAGCAGCACGACAGGGATAACTGAAGCTTTCCTT. It encodes CASSTTGITEAFL.